The 29 T cell receptor beta chains below come from one sample, sequenced in a study of low-dose radiotherapy and immunotherapy resistance in tumors. TRAV- and TRBV-specific primers were used for first-strand cDNA, which covered alpha and beta chains. TCRs were amplified for roughly 22 PCR cycles with a constant-region primer and V-primer adapter. TCRdb itself ran the reads through MiXCR, one entry per CDR3 protein. The data hold over 55,000 distinct CDR3 sequences, with around 30% observed a single time. Time point indicated: before trial treatment. The input for sequencing was PBMCs, taken before treatment. The receptors were sampled from a female donor with ovarian cancer.

The chain links TRBV6-2 or TRBV6-3 to TRBJ2-1; D not resolved. Trimming removed 4 bases at V and 8 bases at J, with 9 bases between. Germline V gives CDR1 MNHEY, CDR2 SVGEGT. The CDR3 contains 12 residues. DNA of the CDR3: TGTGCCAGCAGTTTAGTTAACCATGAGCAGTTCTTC. This sequence encodes CASSLVNHEQFF.

This clonotype was picked up many times. The chain is built from TRBV18 and TRBJ2-1, with D unresolved. The CDR3 contains 12 residues. Trimming shortened V by 3 bases and J by 9 bases, and 9 bases separated the two germline ends. Germline V gene sequence: CDR1 KGHSH, CDR2 LQKENI. The CDR3 coding sequence is TGTGCCAGCTCACCGCTAGTAAGTGAGCAGTTCTTC. It yields the protein CASSPLVSEQFF.

J is TRBJ2-2 and V is TRBV2; 7 bases map to TRBD2. Trimming took 8 bases from V and 2 from J; bases not matched to a gene: 2. Looked up from germline, CDR1 is SNHLY and CDR2 is FYNNEI. This CDR3 has 13 residues. CDR3 sequence: CASASGNTGELFF. The DNA for the CDR3 is TGTGCCAGCGCTAGCGGTAACACCGGGGAGCTGTTTTTT.

Only a few counts were recorded for this clonotype. The V and J genes are TRBV28 and TRBJ2-7; 9 bases fit TRBD2. Trimming at V came to 3 bases and at J to 0 bases, leaving 12 bases not matched to a gene. The CDR3 loop spans 18 amino acids. Germline assignment: CDR1 MDHEN and CDR2 SYDVKM. The CDR3 DNA is TGTGCCAGCAGTTTCGGCAGAAGACTAGCGGAGAGCTCCTACGAGCAGTACTTC. Encoded protein: CASSFGRRLAESSYEQYF.

In this sample, this clonotype turned up many times. The V gene is TRBV5-8, the J gene TRBJ1-2; D not certain. The germline CDR1 and CDR2 sequences are SGHTS and YDEGEE. Trimming cost V 3 bases and J 0 bases, with 12 bases left between them. The CDR3 has 15 residues. CDR3 sequence (DNA): TGTGCCAGCAGCTGGACCCTTCAAGCTAACTATGGCTACACCTTC. This gives the protein CASSWTLQANYGYTF.

This clonotype has only a few counts. The V gene is TRBV20-1, the J gene TRBJ1-1; D unresolved. The CDR3 contains 11 residues. CDR1 is DFQATT, CDR2 SNEGSKA, per germline (reference sequence). V gave up 7 bases and J gave up 5 bases, with 11 bases separating them. CDR3 nucleotides: TGCAGTGTCAGGCCAGCTACTGAAGCTTTCTTT. Amino acid sequence: CSVRPATEAFF.

This clonotype was counted at least ten times. This chain links TRBV5-4 with TRBJ2-1; D uncertain. The V gene lost 4 bases and the J gene lost 4 bases, with 12 bases spanning the gap. This CDR3 is built from 14 residues. In germline, CDR1 is SGHNT, CDR2 YYREEE (reference sequence). This CDR3 reads CASSPVQEYNEQFF. The CDR3 DNA is TGTGCCAGCAGCCCCGTTCAGGAATACAATGAGCAGTTCTTC.

This clonotype has ten or more counts. V is TRBV5-4 and J is TRBJ2-5, with a possible D match to TRBD2 (6 bases). The CDR3 has 13 residues. Trimming took 3 bases from V and 5 from J, leaving 11 bases between them. Germline V gene data show CDR1 as SGHNT and CDR2 as YYREEE (reference sequence). Here the CDR3 reads CASSSGLTETQYF. The CDR3 coding sequence is TGTGCCAGCAGCTCCGGACTAACCGAGACCCAGTACTTC.

This clonotype was counted at least ten times. The V call is TRBV7-2, the J call TRBJ2-4; 10 nucleotides line up with TRBD2. Germline assignment: CDR1 SGHTA and CDR2 FQGNSA. The CDR3 spans 16 residues. Trimming removed 3 bases from V and 8 bases from J; junction bases left unmatched: 10. The CDR3 nucleotides read TGTGCCAGCAGCTTCTCAAGCGGGAGGGCCTTAGACATTCAGTACTTC. Protein product: CASSFSSGRALDIQYF.

In this sample, this clonotype turned up many times. This chain uses TRBV20-1 with TRBJ2-5, with 13 bases fitting TRBD2. In germline, CDR1 is DFQATT, CDR2 SNEGSKA (reference sequence). With 8 bases clipped from V and 4 bases from J, the junction kept 7 bases outside the gene matches. This CDR3 has 14 amino acids. This CDR3 is CSTPGLAGTETQYF. In DNA, the CDR3 is TGCAGTACCCCGGGACTAGCGGGAACAGAGACCCAGTACTTC.

V usage is TRBV5-4 and J usage is TRBJ2-3; 7 bases agree with TRBD2. The CDR3 has 19 amino acids. From germline, CDR1 is SGHNT and CDR2 YYREEE (reference sequence). V gave up 2 bases and J gave up 0 bases; unmatched junction bases: 15. CDR3 amino acids: CASSFPGLGVSGSTDTQYF. CDR3 coding DNA: TGTGCCAGCAGCTTCCCGGGACTCGGGGTTAGCGGGAGCACAGATACGCAGTATTTT.

The chain is built from TRBV30 and TRBJ2-5, with 8 bases lining up with TRBD1. J was trimmed by 1 base and V by 2 bases; bases with no gene match: 15. Germline CDR1 and CDR2: GTSNPN and SVGIG (reference sequence). CDR3 length equals 18 residues. The CDR3 DNA reads as TGTGCCTGGAGTCGACCGGGACAGGAAACAACATTCCAAGAGACCCAGTACTTC. This gives the protein CAWSRPGQETTFQETQYF.

This clonotype was seen ten or more times. The genes are TRBV2 and TRBJ1-1; weak D call: TRBD1 (6 bases). Germline V gene sequence: CDR1 SNHLY, CDR2 FYNNEI. The germline V and J ends were trimmed by 7 bases and 5 bases, with 14 bases remaining between them. This CDR3 is built from 13 residues. The CDR3 nucleotides are TGTGCCAGCAACGACAGGCGGTGGACTGAAGCTTTCTTT. This translates into CASNDRRWTEAFF.

As for this clonotype: A far larger clone is a single base away, which makes a read error likely. The chain carries TRBV7-9 and TRBJ1-5, with D possibly matching TRBD1 (5 bases). CDR3 size: 15 residues. Germline V gene data show CDR1 as SEHNR and CDR2 as FQNEAQ (reference sequence). The DNA for the CDR3 is TGTGCCAACAGCCCAGAGGCAGGGTACAATCAGCCCCAGCATTTT. This sequence encodes CANSPEAGYNQPQHF.

The chain uses TRBV30 and TRBJ2-7, with TRBD1 matching over 7 bases. V lost 1 base to trimming and J lost 2 bases; unmatched junction nucleotides: 2. This CDR3 has 13 residues. Germline CDR1 and CDR2: GTSNPN and SVGIG (reference sequence). CDR3 in DNA: TGTGCCTGGAGTGGGGACAGAACCTACGAGCAGTACTTC. Its translation: CAWSGDRTYEQYF.

Regarding this clonotype: Sequence at one end of the junction differs from germline and may be a read error. J is TRBJ1-2 and V is TRBV5-3, with D possibly TRBD1 on 6 matching bases. TRBV5-3 belongs to the ORF category, with a function that is uncertain. The length of the CDR3 is 17 residues. The CDR3 nucleotides are TGTGCCAGCAGCTTGGCCATGGCGGGGGCAGGAAGCTATGGCTACACCTTC. Amino acids: CASSLAMAGAGSYGYTF.

This clonotype was recorded at least ten times. J is TRBJ2-1 and V is TRBV23-1, with D maybe TRBD2 (7 bases). TRBV23-1 is flagged as an ORF with uncertain function. This CDR3 has 17 residues. V lost 10 bases to trimming and J lost 0 bases, with 22 bases between them. CDR3: CANILGGGGRSYNEQFF. The CDR3 bases are TGCGCCAACATCCTGGGGGGCGGGGGCCGCTCCTACAATGAGCAGTTCTTC.

The chain has TRBV3-1 and TRBJ2-7; possibly TRBD1 for D (6 bases). V lost 4 bases, J lost 5 bases, and 24 bases lay in between. The CDR3 is 17 residues long. Looked up from germline, CDR1 is LGHDT and CDR2 is YNNKEL (reference sequence). CDR3 nucleotide sequence: TGTGCCAGCAGCCGGGTTACAGGGCGTCCCTTTCCTAACGAGCAGTACTTC. It yields the protein CASSRVTGRPFPNEQYF.

This clonotype was detected many times. This CDR3 is CAWRTGFWETQYF. The DNA for the CDR3 is TGTGCCTGGAGAACAGGGTTTTGGGAGACCCAGTACTTC. The V gene is TRBV30, the J gene TRBJ2-5, with D tentatively TRBD1 (6 bases). This CDR3 is built from 13 residues. The V end lost 3 bases, the J end lost 5 bases, and 13 bases lay between the germline ends. Germline V gene lookup returns CDR1 GTSNPN and CDR2 SVGIG (reference sequence).

There are a few counts of this clonotype. The genes are TRBV15 and TRBJ2-1; D could derive from TRBD1 or TRBD2 (5 bases each). The CDR3 contains 14 residues. Germline V gene data show CDR1 as LNHNV and CDR2 as YYDKDF (reference sequence). The V gene lost 0 bases and the J gene lost 8 bases, with 11 bases spanning the gap. CDR3: CATSRDPGGYEQFF. The CDR3 DNA reads as TGTGCCACCAGCAGAGATCCTGGGGGATATGAGCAGTTCTTC.

This clonotype was counted at least ten times. The V and J genes are TRBV6-2 or TRBV6-3 and TRBJ1-6; 7 positions agree with TRBD1. The CDR3 has 14 residues. Germline V CDR1 and CDR2: MNHEY, SVGEGT. V gave up 5 bases and J gave up 5 bases; unmatched junction bases: 3. In DNA form, the CDR3 reads TGTGCCAGCAGTAGGGGGCTCGATAATTCACCCCTCCACTTT. Translated: CASSRGLDNSPLHF.

This clonotype occurred many times. V gene TRBV5-6 combines with J gene TRBJ2-2, with TRBD2 matching 7 bases. This CDR3 spans 17 amino acids. V dropped 0 bases and J dropped 3; count of bases not matched to a gene: 8. Looked up from germline, CDR1 is SGHDT and CDR2 is YYEEEE. The CDR3 is CASSLARGAGYTGELFF. The DNA of the CDR3 is TGTGCCAGCAGCTTGGCCCGGGGAGCGGGGTACACCGGGGAGCTGTTTTTT.

This clonotype has at least ten counts. J is TRBJ2-2 and V is TRBV4-1; D is possibly TRBD2 (6 bases). Trimming took 5 bases from V and 2 from J, leaving 12 bases between them. This CDR3 is built from 15 residues. Looked up from germline, CDR1 is MGHRA and CDR2 is YSYEKL. The CDR3 is CASSGDFGNTGELFF. For the CDR3, the DNA is TGCGCCAGCAGCGGGGACTTTGGAAACACCGGGGAGCTGTTTTTT.

This chain joins TRBV13 and TRBJ1-1; D uncertain. V was shortened by 10 bases and J by 1 base, with 13 bases between the two germline ends. Germline CDR1 reads PRHDT; CDR2 reads FYEKMQ (reference sequence). The length of the CDR3 is 13 residues. The CDR3 loop is CATQEGRNTEAFF. CDR3 nucleotide sequence: TGTGCCACCCAGGAAGGAAGGAACACTGAAGCTTTCTTT.

At least ten counts were recorded for this clonotype. The chain combines TRBV5-6 with TRBJ1-2; no clear D. V shed 2 bases and J shed 8 bases, with 13 bases lying between them. Germline lookup yields CDR1 SGHDT and CDR2 YYEEEE. CDR3 size: 13 residues. In DNA, the CDR3 is TGTGCCAGCAGCTTCCCCTCCGGGGAAGGCTACACCTTC. Amino acids: CASSFPSGEGYTF.

This clonotype was found many times. For the CDR3, the DNA is TGTGCCAGCAAAGTCCCTGCCCGCGAGCAGTACTTC. It codes for CASKVPAREQYF. The chain uses TRBV28 and TRBJ2-7; D not certain. The CDR3 consists of 12 residues. Germline CDR1 is MDHEN and CDR2 is SYDVKM. V lost 7 bases, J lost 6 bases, and 13 bases lay in between.

This clonotype has only a few counts. The chain recombines TRBV30 with TRBJ2-5; the D is unclear. From germline, CDR1 is GTSNPN and CDR2 SVGIG (reference sequence). V was pared by 4 bases and J by 3 bases, with 6 bases between. CDR3 length equals 11 residues. The CDR3 bases are TGTGCCTGGATGGGCAAAGAGACCCAGTACTTC. This encodes CAWMGKETQYF.

The sample holds one count of this clonotype. J is TRBJ1-3 and V is TRBV5-1; D remains ambiguous. From germline, CDR1 is SGHRS and CDR2 YFSETQ. V lost 0 bases and J 1 base, leaving 8 bases between the germline ends. This CDR3 is 15 amino acids long. Here the CDR3 DNA reads TGCGCCAGCAGCTTGGAGTCGGGATCTGGAAACACCATATATTTT. This sequence encodes CASSLESGSGNTIYF.

The V call is TRBV5-1, the J call TRBJ2-7, with 10 bases aligning to TRBD2. V shed 0 bases, J shed 7 bases, and the junction held 4 bases outside the gene matches. This CDR3 is built from 14 residues. CDR1 is SGHRS, CDR2 YFSETQ, per germline. For the CDR3, the DNA is TGCGCCAGCAGCTTGGAACTAGCGGGAAGGGAGCAGTACTTC. This gives the protein CASSLELAGREQYF. Based on the CDR3 plus reference TRBV5-1 and TRBJ2-7, the full variable domain is KAGVTQTPRYLIKTRGQQVTLSCSPISGHRSVSWYQQTPGQGLQFLFEYFSETQRNKGNFPGRFSGRQFSNSRSEMNVSTLELGDSALYLCASSLELAGREQYFGPGTRLTVT.